This T cell receptor (beta chain) was captured in a study of blood T cell repertoires in COVID-19. On the study more broadly: PBMCs, B-cell-depleted T cells, or T cells provided the cDNA or gDNA that made up the material.

Clones were read by immunoSEQ multiplex PCR, and TCRdb kept only the in-frame ones, dropping some. This table holds 200,000 to 300,000 clones, approximately 86% found once. The CDR3 is 14 residues long. V gave up 0 bases and J gave up 4 bases, with 10 bases separating them. Germline V CDR1 and CDR2: SGDLS, YYNGEE. This sequence joins TRBV9 and TRBJ1-1, with TRBD1 as a possible D gene (5 bases). The sequence came from a human donor in a cohort sampled during active COVID-19. Sequencing was carried out using peripheral blood. CDR3 amino acids: CASSVDQGRTEAFF. The CDR3, as DNA: TGTGCCAGCAGCGTAGATCAGGGTCGCACTGAAGCTTTCTTT.